What follows are 21 T cell receptor beta chains derived from one specimen sequenced in a study of shared clonotypes between healthy human individuals. Clones were read by immunoSEQ multiplex PCR, and TCRdb kept only the in-frame ones, dropping some. The data hold roughly 2.5 million clones, with more than 90% observed a single time. The specimen sequenced was naive CD4+ T cells sorted from blood. Subset: CD45RA+ positively selected. The origin of the receptors is a man in his late teens or twenties in good health.

The chain uses TRBV9 and TRBJ2-6; D is unclear. V dropped 0 bases and J dropped 0 bases, with 10 bases sitting between them. This CDR3 region has 17 residues. Per germline, CDR1 SGDLS and CDR2 YYNGEE. CDR3 bases: TGTGCCAGCAGCGTAGACGCGAGACACTCTGGGGCCAACGTCCTGACTTTC. This translates into CASSVDARHSGANVLTF.

The rearrangement joins TRBV18 to TRBJ1-1; weak D call: TRBD1 (6 bases). Germline V gives CDR1 KGHSH, CDR2 LQKENI. The CDR3 extends over 12 amino acids. V dropped 1 base and J dropped 9 bases, with 9 bases sitting between them. CDR3 coding DNA: TGTGCCAGCTCACCACGTGGACAGCAAGCTTTCTTT. Its protein product is CASSPRGQQAFF.

CDR3 sequence: CASSLYQQETQYF. CDR3 sequence (DNA): TGTGCCAGCAGCTTGTATCAGCAAGAGACCCAGTACTTC. The chain carries TRBV5-6 and TRBJ2-5; D remains unclear. The CDR3 extends over 13 amino acids. Trimming shortened V by 1 base and J by 2 bases, and 6 bases separated the two germline ends. In germline, CDR1 is SGHDT, CDR2 YYEEEE.

The chain combines TRBV6-1 with TRBJ1-4; TRBD1 aligns across 8 bases. Germline values: CDR1 MNHNS, CDR2 SASEGT. There are 14 residues in the CDR3. V lost 5 bases to trimming and J lost 7 bases; unmatched junction nucleotides: 6. The CDR3 spells CASSNKGQVEKLFF. The CDR3 DNA is TGTGCCAGCAGTAATAAGGGACAGGTTGAAAAACTGTTTTTT.

This chain links TRBV5-8 with TRBJ2-4, with TRBD2 matching 14 bases. CDR1 and CDR2 from the germline V gene are SGHTS and YDEGEE. V shed 2 bases and J 4 bases; nucleotides not matched to a gene: 5. CDR3 length equals 17 residues. The CDR3 sequence: CASSFGLAGGMKNIQYF. Written as DNA, the CDR3 is TGTGCCAGCAGCTTCGGACTAGCGGGGGGCATGAAAAACATTCAGTACTTC.

V gene TRBV28 combines with J gene TRBJ1-2, with D hard to call. The germline V gene encodes CDR1 MDHEN and CDR2 SYDVKM. This CDR3 is built from 13 residues. V shed 5 bases and J shed 8 bases, with 15 bases lying between them. This CDR3 reads CASSISFGEGYTF. In nucleotides, the CDR3 is TGTGCCAGCAGTATCTCCTTTGGGGAGGGCTACACCTTC.

This clone was recorded once. This chain connects TRBV28 to TRBJ1-5; possibly TRBD1 for D (6 bases). From germline, CDR1 is MDHEN and CDR2 SYDVKM. Trimming removed 6 bases at V and 2 bases at J, with 14 bases between. This CDR3 region has 15 residues. CDR3 amino acids: CASSYHGGGNQPQHF. CDR3 DNA: TGTGCCAGCAGCTACCATGGGGGCGGCAATCAGCCCCAGCATTTT.

This chain uses TRBV7-2 with TRBJ2-7; D is ambiguous. Germline V lookup: CDR1 SGHTA, CDR2 FQGNSA. Deletions cut 5 bases from V and 4 bases from J, with 15 bases between. The CDR3 has 14 amino acids. Here the CDR3 DNA reads TGTGCCAGCAGCCCCAACCTGACCCCGTACGAGCAGTACTTC. Its protein product is CASSPNLTPYEQYF.

The chain couples TRBV10-1 to TRBJ2-1, with TRBD2 identical over 9 bases. V shed 8 bases, J shed 3 bases, and the junction held 8 bases outside the gene matches. The CDR3 totals 15 residues. Germline CDR1 and CDR2: WNHNN and SYGVQD (reference sequence). DNA for the CDR3: TGCGCCAGCCCGCTTCGACTAGCGGACTACAATGAGCAGTTCTTC. Translation gives CASPLRLADYNEQFF.

This clone was seen a handful of times. V gene TRBV10-3 combines with J gene TRBJ1-5; no clear D gene. V was trimmed by 3 bases and J by 3 bases, leaving 6 bases between them. Germline V CDR1 and CDR2: ENHRY, SYGVKD. The CDR3 covers 13 residues. CDR3 in amino acids: CAISDTVNQPQHF. Written as DNA, the CDR3 is TGTGCCATCAGTGATACCGTCAATCAGCCCCAGCATTTT.

V and J are TRBV5-4 and TRBJ2-2; tentative D call: TRBD2 (7 bases). Trimming cost V 4 bases and J 2 bases, with 15 bases left between them. The CDR3 is 16 residues long. Per germline, CDR1 SGHNT and CDR2 YYREEE (reference sequence). The CDR3 sequence: CASSVRRGPNTGELFF. CDR3 DNA: TGTGCCAGCAGCGTCCGGCGGGGGCCTAACACCGGGGAGCTGTTTTTT.

V and J are TRBV5-4 and TRBJ1-4; D gene uncertain. Germline values: CDR1 SGHNT, CDR2 YYREEE (reference sequence). The CDR3 totals 14 residues. Trimming stripped 0 bases from V and 4 bases from J, with 7 bases between. Here the CDR3 DNA reads TGTGCCAGCAGCTTGGGTGGAATTAATGAAAAACTGTTTTTT. Protein product: CASSLGGINEKLFF.

The J gene is TRBJ1-2, the V gene TRBV10-3; possible D gene TRBD1, 5 bases. The CDR3 has 14 residues. The V gene lost 4 bases and the J gene lost 3 bases, with 12 bases spanning the gap. Germline V gene lookup returns CDR1 ENHRY and CDR2 SYGVKD. CDR3 region: CAISGGVGDYGYTF. In DNA, the CDR3 is TGTGCCATCAGTGGAGGGGTAGGAGACTATGGCTACACCTTC.

The chain uses TRBV4-1 and TRBJ1-4; unclear D gene. This CDR3 has 17 residues. Germline-derived CDR1 and CDR2 are MGHRA and YSYEKL. V was clipped by 0 bases and J by 8 bases, with 19 bases between them. Here the CDR3 DNA reads TGCGCCAGCAGCCAAGATCTCGTTCCTGCTTTCGGGGAAAAACTGTTTTTT. Its protein is CASSQDLVPAFGEKLFF.

The chain carries TRBV5-3 and TRBJ2-1; TRBD2 agrees at 8 bases. TRBV5-3 carries the ORF label, with uncertain function. The CDR3 is made up of 15 amino acids. Trimming cost V 0 bases and J 7 bases; bases outside gene matches: 6. The CDR3 spells CARSLVKREWNEQFF. DNA of the CDR3: TGTGCCAGAAGCTTGGTCAAGCGGGAGTGGAATGAGCAGTTCTTC.

The chain combines TRBV7-9 with TRBJ1-2; the D is unclear. The V gene's germline CDR1 is SEHNR and CDR2 FQNEAQ (reference sequence). The V end was cut by 2 bases, the J end by 6 bases, with 10 bases between. CDR3 length: 13 amino acids. CDR3 in amino acids: CASSLSLSDGYTF. DNA for the CDR3: TGTGCCAGCAGCTTAAGCCTGAGCGATGGCTACACCTTC. The complete variable domain, with remaining parts taken from reference TRBV7-9 and TRBJ1-2, reads DTGVSQNPRHKITKRGQNVTFRCDPISEHNRLYWYRQTLGQGPEFLTYFQNEAQLEKSRLLSDRFSAERPKGSFSTLEIQRTEQGDSAMYLCASSLSLSDGYTFGSGTRLTVV.

The chain's CDR3 is CASSLWEESEPQHF. The CDR3 DNA follows: TGTGCCAGCAGCTTATGGGAGGAATCAGAGCCCCAGCATTTT. The chain has TRBV7-2 and TRBJ1-5; D remains ambiguous. Deletions cut 2 bases from V and 8 bases from J, with 13 bases between. Germline V gene sequence: CDR1 SGHTA, CDR2 FQGNSA. The CDR3 extends over 14 amino acids.

The gene calls are TRBV19 and TRBJ2-7; 10 bases are shared with TRBD1. The V gene end was trimmed by 7 bases and the J gene end by 6 bases; junction bases not matched to a gene: 18. Per the germline V gene, CDR1 is LNHDA and CDR2 is SQIVND (reference sequence). This CDR3 comprises 17 residues. The CDR3 protein is CASTTPGTGVPFSEQYF. CDR3 nucleotide sequence: TGTGCCAGTACCACCCCCGGGACAGGGGTCCCTTTTTCCGAGCAGTACTTC.

The chain carries TRBV28 and TRBJ2-7; D is perhaps TRBD1 (6 bases). V was trimmed by 4 bases and J by 3 bases, leaving 16 bases between them. Germline assignment: CDR1 MDHEN and CDR2 SYDVKM. This CDR3 contains 15 residues. The CDR3 bases are TGTGCCAGCAGTTCTCAACAGGGATACTACTACGAGCAGTACTTC. Protein: CASSSQQGYYYEQYF.

CDR3 DNA sequence: TGCGCCAGCAGCTTTGGGACTAGCAGAAACAATGAGCAGTTCTTC. Translating it yields CASSFGTSRNNEQFF. This chain connects TRBV5-1 to TRBJ2-1, with TRBD2 identical over 9 bases. The junction had 5 bases not matched to a gene; V was cut back by 2 bases and J by 5 bases. This CDR3 region has 15 residues. In germline, CDR1 is SGHRS, CDR2 YFSETQ.

V gene TRBV5-1 combines with J gene TRBJ2-7; D assignment may be TRBD1 or TRBD2 (7 bases each). This CDR3 is built from 14 residues. V was shortened by 3 bases and J by 2 bases, with 12 bases between the two germline ends. From germline, CDR1 is SGHRS and CDR2 YFSETQ. The CDR3 DNA sequence: TGCGCCAGCAGCTCCAGGGGGGGGACCTACGAGCAGTACTTC. The encoded protein is CASSSRGGTYEQYF.